This T cell receptor (beta chain) was sequenced for a study of OX40 agonist ivuxolimab in advanced cancers. About the research overall: Hepatocellular carcinoma, melanoma, renal cell or head and neck cancer affected the dose-escalation patients.

Only in-frame clones appear in the TCRdb table, and some are missing; sequencing was by immunoSEQ multiplex PCR. The sample comprises 70,000 to 85,000 clones, around nine tenths of which are singletons, and around 0.7% rests with the top ten. The count of this clone is one. The clonotype originates from an adult with an advanced solid tumor such as melanoma, head and neck, liver or kidney cancer. The source was CD4+ or CD8+ T cells sorted from blood, collected in a trial of the OX40 agonist ivuxolimab.

CDR3 in amino acids: CASSGGGTVNTEAFF. CDR3 bases: TGTGCCAGCAGTGGCGGCGGGACAGTAAACACTGAAGCTTTCTTT. The chain has TRBV2 and TRBJ1-1; TRBD1 aligns across 7 bases. The germline CDR1 and CDR2 sequences are SNHLY and FYNNEI. J lost 2 bases, V lost 4 bases, and 7 bases had no gene match. This CDR3 comprises 15 residues.